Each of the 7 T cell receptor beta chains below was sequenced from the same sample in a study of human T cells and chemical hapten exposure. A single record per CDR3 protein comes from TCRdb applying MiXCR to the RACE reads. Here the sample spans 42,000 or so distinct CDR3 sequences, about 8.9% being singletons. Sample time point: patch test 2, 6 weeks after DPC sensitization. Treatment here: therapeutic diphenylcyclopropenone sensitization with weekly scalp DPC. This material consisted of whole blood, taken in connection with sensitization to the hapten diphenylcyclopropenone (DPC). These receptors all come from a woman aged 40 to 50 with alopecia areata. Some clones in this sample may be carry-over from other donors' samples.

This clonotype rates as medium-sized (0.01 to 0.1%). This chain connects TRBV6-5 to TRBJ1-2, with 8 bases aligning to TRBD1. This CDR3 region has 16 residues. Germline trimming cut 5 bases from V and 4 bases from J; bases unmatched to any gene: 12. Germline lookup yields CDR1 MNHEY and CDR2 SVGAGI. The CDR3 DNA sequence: TGTGCCAGCAGTCCCCAGACAGGGGCGGGCCGCTATGGCTACACCTTC. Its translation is CASSPQTGAGRYGYTF.

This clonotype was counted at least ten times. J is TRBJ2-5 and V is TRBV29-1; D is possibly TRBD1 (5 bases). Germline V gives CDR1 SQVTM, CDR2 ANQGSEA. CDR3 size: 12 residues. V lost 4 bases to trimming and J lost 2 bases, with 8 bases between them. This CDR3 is CSVGQGQETQYF. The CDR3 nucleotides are TGCAGCGTTGGCCAGGGACAAGAGACCCAGTACTTC.

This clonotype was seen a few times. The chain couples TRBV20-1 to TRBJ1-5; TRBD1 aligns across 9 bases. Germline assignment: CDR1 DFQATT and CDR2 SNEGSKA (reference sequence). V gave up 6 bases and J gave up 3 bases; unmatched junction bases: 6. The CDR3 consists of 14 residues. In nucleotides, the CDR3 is TGCAGTGCCAGGGGACAGGGCCTCAATCAGCCCCAGCATTTT. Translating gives CSARGQGLNQPQHF.

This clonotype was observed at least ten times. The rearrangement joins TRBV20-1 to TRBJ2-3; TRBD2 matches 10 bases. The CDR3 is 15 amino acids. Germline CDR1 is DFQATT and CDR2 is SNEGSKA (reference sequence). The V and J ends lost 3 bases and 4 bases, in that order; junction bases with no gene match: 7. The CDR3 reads CSASIAGGRADTQYF. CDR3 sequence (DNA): TGCAGTGCTAGCATAGCGGGGGGCAGGGCAGATACGCAGTATTTT.

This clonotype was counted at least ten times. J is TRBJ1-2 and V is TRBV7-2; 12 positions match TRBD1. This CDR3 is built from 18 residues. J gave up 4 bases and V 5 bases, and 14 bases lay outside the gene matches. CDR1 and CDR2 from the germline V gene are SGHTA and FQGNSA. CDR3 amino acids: CASSKGQGAFIQGYGYTF. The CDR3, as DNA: TGTGCCAGCAGCAAGGGACAGGGGGCCTTTATCCAGGGCTATGGCTACACCTTC.

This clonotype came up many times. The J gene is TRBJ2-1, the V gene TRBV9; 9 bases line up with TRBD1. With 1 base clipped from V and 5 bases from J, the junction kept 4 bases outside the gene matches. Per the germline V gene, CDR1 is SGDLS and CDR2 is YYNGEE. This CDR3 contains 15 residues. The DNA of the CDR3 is TGTGCCAGCAGCGTACGGGACAGGGTCCACAATGAGCAGTTCTTC. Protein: CASSVRDRVHNEQFF. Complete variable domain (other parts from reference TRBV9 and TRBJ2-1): DSGVTQTPKHLITATGQRVTLRCSPRSGDLSVYWYQQSLDQGLQFLIQYYNGEERAKGNILERFSAQQFPDLHSELNLSSLELGDSALYFCASSVRDRVHNEQFFGPGTRLTVL.

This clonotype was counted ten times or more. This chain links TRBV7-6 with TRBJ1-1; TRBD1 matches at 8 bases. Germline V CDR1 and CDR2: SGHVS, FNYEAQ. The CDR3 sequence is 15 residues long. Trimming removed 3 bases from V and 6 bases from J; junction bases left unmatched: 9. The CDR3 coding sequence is TGTGCCAGCAGCTTTAGGCAGGGGGCTAGGGCTGAAGCTTTCTTT. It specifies CASSFRQGARAEAFF.